A selection of T cell receptor beta chains follows, all from one sample in a study of shared clonotypes between healthy human individuals. Clones were read by immunoSEQ multiplex PCR, and TCRdb kept only the in-frame ones, dropping some. The sample lists 2 million to 3 million clones, around 94% seen once, with 0.14% in the top ten. Source material: naive CD4+ T cells sorted from blood. These TCRs come from a man aged 18-30 years in good health. Both conserved end residues are part of each CDR3. A D gene is named only where the DNA matches it firmly. For some rows the clone size is stated as once, few or many, or as a class when expanded; others skip it.

>TRBV2|TRBJ1-3|NA|NA
CASTIVGRGGSGNTIYF
TGTGCCAGCACGATAGTGGGGAGGGGAGGCTCTGGAAACACCATATATTTT
>TRBV27|TRBJ1-2|TRBD1|NA
CASSFRTGAGYTF
TGTGCCAGCAGTTTCAGGACAGGGGCCGGCTACACCTTC
>TRBV18|TRBJ2-3|NA|NA
CASSPQGSTSTDTQYF
TGTGCCAGCTCACCACAGGGGTCTACTAGCACAGATACGCAGTATTTT
>TRBV19|TRBJ2-1|NA|NA
CASSIQALSYNEQFF
TGTGCCAGTAGTATCCAGGCACTCTCCTACAATGAGCAGTTCTTC
>TRBV18|TRBJ1-4|TRBD1|NA
CASSPGQGNEKLFF
TGTGCCAGCTCACCGGGACAGGGGAATGAAAAACTGTTTTTT
>TRBV19|TRBJ1-4|TRBD1|NA
CASSIGTGPEKLFF
TGTGCCAGTAGTATAGGGACAGGGCCTGAAAAACTGTTTTTT
>TRBV11-2|TRBJ2-1|NA|few
CASSLDRGNEQFF
TGTGCCAGCAGCTTAGATCGAGGGAATGAGCAGTTCTTC
>TRBV18|TRBJ2-2|NA|NA
CASSPPSRQDTGELFF
TGTGCCAGCTCACCACCGTCCCGTCAGGACACCGGGGAGCTGTTTTTT
>TRBV5-6|TRBJ1-1|NA|NA
CASRTSPTVNTEAFF
TGTGCCAGCAGGACTTCGCCCACTGTCAACACTGAAGCTTTCTTT
>TRBV9|TRBJ2-1|NA|NA
CASSVGRGANNEQFF
TGTGCCAGCAGCGTAGGTAGGGGGGCTAACAATGAGCAGTTCTTC
>TRBV28|TRBJ2-2|NA|NA
CASSLPGRLVAGELFF
TGTGCCAGCAGTTTACCAGGGCGATTGGTGGCCGGGGAGCTGTTTTTT
>TRBV5-6|TRBJ2-5|TRBD1|NA
CASSLAGTGARGTQYF
TGTGCCAGCAGCTTGGCCGGGACAGGGGCGAGGGGGACCCAGTACTTC
>TRBV30|TRBJ2-1|NA|NA
CAWSLASGTAYNEQFF
TGTGCCTGGAGTTTAGCGTCAGGGACGGCCTACAATGAGCAGTTCTTC
>TRBV5-4|TRBJ1-1|TRBD1|NA
CASSKGQGDTEAFF
TGTGCCAGCAGCAAAGGACAGGGGGACACTGAAGCTTTCTTT
>TRBV7-2|TRBJ2-7|NA|NA
CASSLARASFGEQYF
TGTGCCAGCAGCTTAGCGCGGGCTAGTTTCGGCGAGCAGTACTTC
>TRBV5-1|TRBJ2-2|TRBD1|NA
CASSRGTGRGTGELFF
TGCGCCAGCAGCCGGGGGACAGGGCGCGGCACCGGGGAGCTGTTTTTT
>TRBV18|TRBJ2-7|NA|NA
CASSPQIRDRAYEQYF
TGTGCCAGCTCACCACAAATTAGGGATCGAGCCTACGAGCAGTACTTC
>TRBV28|TRBJ1-2|TRBD1|once
CASSSTGTATNPNYGYTF
TGTGCCAGCAGTTCGACGGGGACAGCCACCAACCCTAACTATGGCTACACCTTC
>TRBV6-1|TRBJ1-5|NA|NA
CASSEAWRQPQHF
TGTGCCAGCAGTGAAGCTTGGCGGCAGCCCCAGCATTTT
>TRBV4-1|TRBJ1-6|NA|once
CASSQTSRPALNSPLHF
TGCGCCAGCAGCCAGACCTCCAGACCAGCCCTTAATTCACCCCTCCACTTT
>TRBV28|TRBJ1-1|NA|NA
CASSLDRKLGNTEAFF
TGTGCCAGCAGTTTGGATAGAAAACTAGGGAACACTGAAGCTTTCTTT
>TRBV6-5|TRBJ2-5|NA|NA
CASSPTGHLRETQYF
TGTGCCAGCAGTCCTACGGGACACCTTAGAGAGACCCAGTACTTC
>TRBV27|TRBJ2-1|NA|NA
CASSLEGGKYNEQFF
TGTGCCAGCAGTTTAGAGGGGGGGAAATACAATGAGCAGTTCTTC
>TRBV5-1|TRBJ1-5|NA|NA
CASSPTDYSNQPQHF
TGCGCCAGCAGCCCGACGGATTATAGCAATCAGCCCCAGCATTTT
>TRBV29-1|TRBJ2-7|NA|NA
CSVTSGAASYEQYF
TGCAGCGTTACTTCCGGGGCCGCCAGCTACGAGCAGTACTTC
>TRBV27|TRBJ2-1|NA|NA
CASSLSDRAYNEQFF
TGTGCCAGCAGTTTAAGTGACCGCGCCTACAATGAGCAGTTCTTC
>TRBV10-3|TRBJ2-2|NA|NA
CATGDGRNTGELFF
TGTGCCACAGGGGACGGGAGAAACACCGGGGAGCTGTTTTTT